Shown below are 4 T cell receptor beta chains from a single sample sequenced in a study of blood T cell repertoires in COVID-19. Generated by immunoSEQ multiplex PCR, the TCRdb table keeps only in-frame clones and is missing some. The data show 380,000 or so clones, with around 89% seen just once and 1% to 1.5% held by the top ten. Sequencing was carried out using peripheral blood. These receptors were collected from a man between 35 and 55 years old with acute or convalescent COVID-19.

The chain uses TRBV2 and TRBJ2-7, with TRBD2 matching over 12 bases. Germline V gives CDR1 SNHLY, CDR2 FYNNEI. The length of the CDR3 is 17 residues. V trimming: 8 bases; J trimming: 7 bases; junction bases outside the gene matches: 18. The CDR3 bases are TGTGCCAGCGGACGGCTAGCGGGAGGGTTGGGGGTCTTGGAGCAGTACTTC. As protein: CASGRLAGGLGVLEQYF.

The V and J genes are TRBV5-1 and TRBJ2-3, with 8 positions matching TRBD2. J gave up 4 bases and V 4 bases, and 8 bases lay outside the gene matches. CDR3 length: 15 amino acids. Germline CDR1 SGHRS, CDR2 YFSETQ. The CDR3 DNA follows: TGCGCCAGCAGCGAGTGGACAGCGGGAGCAGATACGCAGTATTTT. Its translation: CASSEWTAGADTQYF.

The genes are TRBV2 and TRBJ1-1; D is unresolved. Germline loops: CDR1 SNHLY, CDR2 FYNNEI. The CDR3 extends over 14 amino acids. V shed 8 bases and J shed 5 bases, with 18 bases lying between them. The CDR3 DNA sequence: TGTGCCAGCCCCTCGGGTCCCTCGGGAACTGAAGCTTTCTTT. The encoded protein is CASPSGPSGTEAFF.

The chain has TRBV7-9 and TRBJ1-5; D is uncertain. Germline loops: CDR1 SEHNR, CDR2 FQNEAQ (reference sequence). The length of the CDR3 is 12 residues. Trimming stripped 6 bases from V and 4 bases from J, with 7 bases between. The CDR3 DNA follows: TGTGCCAGCAGTCGTTTGAATCAGCCCCAGCATTTT. Translation gives CASSRLNQPQHF.